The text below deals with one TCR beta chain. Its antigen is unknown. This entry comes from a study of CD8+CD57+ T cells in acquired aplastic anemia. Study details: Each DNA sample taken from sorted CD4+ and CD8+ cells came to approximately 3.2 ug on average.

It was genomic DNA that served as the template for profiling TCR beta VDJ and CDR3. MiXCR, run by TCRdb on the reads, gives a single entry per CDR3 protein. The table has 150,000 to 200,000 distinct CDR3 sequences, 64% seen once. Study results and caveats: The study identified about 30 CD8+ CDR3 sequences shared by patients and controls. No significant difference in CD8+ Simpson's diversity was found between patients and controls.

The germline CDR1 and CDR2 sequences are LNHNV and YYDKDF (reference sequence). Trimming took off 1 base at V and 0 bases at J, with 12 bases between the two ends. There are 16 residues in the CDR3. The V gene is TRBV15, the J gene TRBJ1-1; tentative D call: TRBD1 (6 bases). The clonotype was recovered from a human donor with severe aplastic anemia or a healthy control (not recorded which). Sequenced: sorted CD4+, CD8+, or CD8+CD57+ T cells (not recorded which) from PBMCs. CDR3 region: CATSRVTGNLNTEAFF. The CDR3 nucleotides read TGTGCCACCAGCAGAGTGACAGGAAATCTGAACACTGAAGCTTTCTTT.